The 28 T cell receptor beta chains given below trace back to one sample, sequenced in a study of a mutant IDH1 vaccine in newly diagnosed glioma. Data came from immunoSEQ multiplex PCR; TCRdb stores just in-frame clones and leaves some out. Of approximately 60,000 clones listed, about 90% are singletons. No antigens are known for them. Time point noted: week 5, during vaccination. Each dose of the vaccine consisted of 300 ug of mutant IDH1 20-mer peptide, with topical imiquimod. The specimen was PBMCs, collected from a glioma patient whose treatment included an IDH1 peptide vaccine. The receptors originated from a woman between 40 and 50 years old with glioma.

The J gene is TRBJ2-5, the V gene TRBV7-9; TRBD2 might be the D (6 bases). The V gene's germline CDR1 is SEHNR and CDR2 FQNEAQ (reference sequence). With 8 bases removed from V and 4 bases from J, the gap between germline ends came to 14 bases. This CDR3 region has 13 residues. CDR3 region: CASGAAGRETQYF. CDR3 coding DNA: TGTGCCAGCGGGGCGGCGGGACGAGAGACCCAGTACTTC.

This sequence joins TRBV13 and TRBJ2-2; possible D gene TRBD1, 6 bases. Germline V gene sequence: CDR1 PRHDT, CDR2 FYEKMQ (reference sequence). The CDR3 runs to 15 residues. V was pared by 5 bases and J by 6 bases, with 16 bases between. The CDR3 nucleotides are TGTGCCAGCAGCCCGATACTTACAGGGTCCGGGGAGCTGTTTTTT. This codes for CASSPILTGSGELFF.

This chain uses TRBV5-1 with TRBJ1-1; 9 bases line up with TRBD1. Trimming removed 5 bases from V and 1 base from J; junction bases left unmatched: 6. The CDR3 is 15 residues long. Germline loops: CDR1 SGHRS, CDR2 YFSETQ. CDR3: CASRQWTGANTEAFF. Written as DNA, the CDR3 is TGCGCCAGCAGACAATGGACAGGGGCGAACACTGAAGCTTTCTTT.

The chain links TRBV6-1 to TRBJ1-1; D gene unclear. Trimming cost V 4 bases and J 4 bases, with 13 bases left between them. CDR1 is MNHNS and CDR2 is SASEGT in the germline V gene. The CDR3 covers 14 residues. The CDR3 DNA is TGTGCCAGCAGTGGTGGCAGTGAAGCCACTGAAGCTTTCTTT. It codes for CASSGGSEATEAFF.

This chain connects TRBV7-8 to TRBJ1-5; no clear D. The CDR3 runs to 16 residues. V gave up 5 bases and J gave up 0 bases, with 14 bases separating them. The germline V gene has CDR1 SGHVS and CDR2 FQNEAQ. The CDR3 is CASSLSGRSSNQPQHF. The CDR3 nucleotides read TGTGCCAGCAGCCTGAGTGGGCGGAGTAGCAATCAGCCCCAGCATTTT.

The chain is built from TRBV4-1 and TRBJ1-6, with no clear D. V was cut by 0 bases and J by 8 bases, with 5 bases left in between. Germline V gene lookup returns CDR1 MGHRA and CDR2 YSYEKL. This CDR3 spans 13 amino acids. CDR3 loop: CASSQDDYSPLHF. CDR3 sequence (DNA): TGCGCCAGCAGCCAAGATGACTATTCACCCCTCCACTTT.

The V and J genes are TRBV18 and TRBJ2-7; 11 positions match TRBD1. This CDR3 region has 18 residues. V lost 3 bases and J lost 5; bases outside the gene matches: 15. Germline V gene lookup returns CDR1 KGHSH and CDR2 LQKENI. CDR3 coding DNA: TGTGCCAGCTCACCCCCCGTCTCCCCGGGACAGGGGGGCCACGAGCAGTACTTC. Amino acid sequence: CASSPPVSPGQGGHEQYF.

The genes are TRBV2 and TRBJ2-3; either TRBD1 or TRBD2 may fit D (5 bases each). The CDR3 loop spans 15 amino acids. CDR1 and CDR2 (germline): SNHLY, FYNNEI. Trimming pared 8 bases from V and 5 bases from J, leaving 20 bases between. The CDR3 loop reads CASGGEGGGVDTQYF. CDR3 DNA sequence: TGTGCCAGCGGCGGTGAAGGTGGGGGTGTAGATACGCAGTATTTT.

This CDR3 reads CASSTGQHNQPQHF. CDR3 DNA sequence: TGTGCCAGCAGTACAGGACAGCACAATCAGCCCCAGCATTTT. V is TRBV5-6 and J is TRBJ1-5; possibly TRBD1 for D (6 bases). The germline CDR1 and CDR2 sequences are SGHDT and YYEEEE. Trimming stripped 5 bases from V and 3 bases from J, with 12 bases between. This CDR3 has 14 residues.

The chain is built from TRBV6-5 and TRBJ2-7; D is possibly TRBD1 or TRBD2 (5 bases each). The CDR3 covers 16 residues. Germline values: CDR1 MNHEY, CDR2 SVGAGI. V was cut by 2 bases and J by 0 bases, with 14 bases left in between. The CDR3 loop reads CASSYGSGGISYEQYF. The CDR3, as DNA: TGTGCCAGCAGTTACGGTAGTGGGGGAATCTCCTACGAGCAGTACTTC.

J is TRBJ2-7 and V is TRBV7-2; D may be TRBD1 (6 bases). V lost 1 base, J lost 1 base, and 8 bases lay in between. In germline, CDR1 is SGHTA, CDR2 FQGNSA. The CDR3 extends over 14 amino acids. As DNA, the CDR3 is TGTGCCAGCAGCTTAGACAGGGCTTCCTACGAGCAGTACTTC. Its protein is CASSLDRASYEQYF.

The chain is built from TRBV10-3 and TRBJ2-2, with TRBD2 identical over 7 bases. This CDR3 contains 15 residues. The V gene end was trimmed by 4 bases and the J gene end by 1 base; junction bases not matched to a gene: 3. CDR1 ENHRY and CDR2 SYGVKD come from the germline V gene. CDR3 region: CAISGTRLNTGELFF. The CDR3 region has the DNA TGTGCCATCAGTGGGACTAGGCTGAACACCGGGGAGCTGTTTTTT.

This chain joins TRBV25-1 and TRBJ1-2, with TRBD1 as a possible D gene (5 bases). Germline V lookup: CDR1 MGHDK, CDR2 SYGVNS. Trimming shortened V by 6 bases and J by 8 bases, and 13 bases separated the two germline ends. CDR3 length equals 12 residues. The CDR3 DNA reads TGTGCCAGCAGCCCCGGGCGGGGGGGCTACACCTTC. Translating it yields CASSPGRGGYTF.

This chain links TRBV4-3 with TRBJ1-1, with D unresolved. The germline V and J ends were trimmed by 3 bases and 2 bases, with 22 bases remaining between them. Germline loops: CDR1 LGHNA, CDR2 YSLEER. The CDR3 totals 18 residues. DNA of the CDR3: TGCGCCAGCAGCCACTCCTACCTCGTCAGCTCCCCTAACACTGAAGCTTTCTTT. It encodes CASSHSYLVSSPNTEAFF.

This chain joins TRBV29-1 and TRBJ1-1, with 9 bases that match TRBD1. CDR1 is SQVTM and CDR2 is ANQGSEA in the germline V gene. J was trimmed by 5 bases and V by 4 bases; bases with no gene match: 5. The CDR3 consists of 13 residues. CDR3 bases: TGCAGCGTTGCTCTGGGACAGGGAACTGAAGCTTTCTTT. This sequence encodes CSVALGQGTEAFF.

The chain has TRBV4-1 and TRBJ2-2, with a possible D match to TRBD2 (5 bases). Germline loops: CDR1 MGHRA, CDR2 YSYEKL. V was trimmed by 0 bases and J by 0 bases, leaving 11 bases between them. This CDR3 is built from 17 residues. The CDR3 region is CASSQDRGTANTGELFF. The DNA for the CDR3 is TGCGCCAGCAGCCAAGATCGGGGAACAGCGAACACCGGGGAGCTGTTTTTT.

This rearrangement joins TRBV18 to TRBJ1-3, with 8 bases fitting TRBD1. Looked up from germline, CDR1 is KGHSH and CDR2 is LQKENI. This CDR3 is 17 amino acids long. J lost 0 bases, V lost 8 bases, and 12 bases had no gene match. The CDR3 DNA reads as TGTGCCAGCATTTCCAGGGACAGGCCTTACTCTGGAAACACCATATATTTT. This codes for CASISRDRPYSGNTIYF.

The chain recombines TRBV5-1 with TRBJ1-4, with 9 positions matching TRBD1. The germline CDR1 and CDR2 sequences are SGHRS and YFSETQ. Germline trimming cut 4 bases from V and 3 bases from J; bases unmatched to any gene: 16. There are 19 residues in the CDR3. DNA for the CDR3: TGCGCCAGCAGCCCGGGACAGGGCGTCGTCACGAACCCTAATGAAAAACTGTTTTTT. This gives the protein CASSPGQGVVTNPNEKLFF.

The chain links TRBV7-2 to TRBJ1-4; tentative D call: TRBD1 (6 bases). Per the germline V gene, CDR1 is SGHTA and CDR2 is FQGNSA. V was pared by 1 base and J by 2 bases, with 17 bases between. This CDR3 is built from 18 residues. CDR3 nucleotide sequence: TGTGCCAGCAGCTTAGAAACGTGGGGGCGGAGGACTAATGAAAAACTGTTTTTT. Protein sequence: CASSLETWGRRTNEKLFF.

V gene TRBV14 combines with J gene TRBJ1-1; D not certain. The CDR3 has 15 residues. The germline V gene encodes CDR1 SGHDN and CDR2 FVKESK. Trimming cost V 1 base and J 0 bases, with 9 bases left between them. CDR3 region: CASSQAGSLNTEAFF. CDR3 DNA sequence: TGTGCCAGCAGCCAAGCGGGCAGTTTGAACACTGAAGCTTTCTTT.

This clone was seen just once. This chain uses TRBV4-1 with TRBJ2-1; D possibly uses TRBD1 or TRBD2 (6 bases each). This CDR3 is built from 15 residues. Germline loops: CDR1 MGHRA, CDR2 YSYEKL. V lost 4 bases, J lost 7 bases, and 17 bases lay in between. The CDR3 spells CASSPPGTGRNEQFF. The CDR3 nucleotides read TGCGCCAGCAGCCCACCGGGAACAGGGAGGAATGAGCAGTTCTTC.

The rearrangement links TRBV7-2 to TRBJ1-2; 7 nucleotides agree with TRBD1. The CDR3 contains 15 residues. Germline lookup yields CDR1 SGHTA and CDR2 FQGNSA. V shed 4 bases, J shed 3 bases, and the junction held 8 bases outside the gene matches. CDR3 protein: CASSSFRTGDYGYTF. CDR3 nucleotide sequence: TGTGCCAGCAGCTCTTTTCGGACAGGAGACTATGGCTACACCTTC.

This sequence joins TRBV5-1 and TRBJ1-3, with D possibly being TRBD1 (6 bases). V gave up 4 bases and J gave up 3 bases, with 11 bases separating them. The CDR3 has 14 residues. Looked up from germline, CDR1 is SGHRS and CDR2 is YFSETQ. As DNA, the CDR3 is TGCGCCAGCAGCCCGGGGGCGCGTGGAAACACCATATATTTT. Its translation: CASSPGARGNTIYF.

This clone came up a few times. The chain recombines TRBV6-5 with TRBJ1-1; D might be TRBD1 (6 bases). V dropped 6 bases and J dropped 1 base, with 15 bases sitting between them. CDR1 and CDR2 from the germline V gene are MNHEY and SVGAGI. The CDR3 loop spans 15 amino acids. This chain's CDR3 is CASRPAGTTNTEAFF. CDR3 DNA: TGTGCCAGCAGACCCGCCGGGACAACGAACACTGAAGCTTTCTTT.

V gene TRBV6-1 combines with J gene TRBJ1-3, with D hard to call. V lost 7 bases and J lost 0, with 10 bases in between. The CDR3 has 14 residues. Germline assignment: CDR1 MNHNS and CDR2 SASEGT. CDR3 sequence: CASIFSGSGNTIYF. CDR3 nucleotides: TGTGCCAGCATTTTCTCAGGCTCTGGAAACACCATATATTTT.

The rearrangement uses TRBV5-1 and TRBJ1-1; possibly TRBD1 for D (6 bases). V dropped 4 bases and J dropped 8 bases, with 18 bases sitting between them. The CDR3 extends over 14 amino acids. Per the germline V gene, CDR1 is SGHRS and CDR2 is YFSETQ. This CDR3 is CASSAGDTWVEAFF. CDR3 nucleotides: TGCGCCAGCAGCGCTGGGGACACCTGGGTAGAAGCTTTCTTT.

The J gene is TRBJ1-5, the V gene TRBV4-3, with D unresolved. V lost 0 bases, J lost 1 base, and 7 bases lay in between. The CDR3 totals 15 residues. Germline CDR1 LGHNA, CDR2 YSLEER. The CDR3 region has the DNA TGCGCCAGCAGCCAAGACGCGGTGAGCAATCAGCCCCAGCATTTT. Residues: CASSQDAVSNQPQHF.

This chain links TRBV11-2 with TRBJ2-2, with D maybe TRBD2 (7 bases). The CDR3 length is 15 residues. Germline CDR1 and CDR2: SGHAT and FQNNGV. The ends were cut back, 5 bases at V and 4 bases at J, with 14 bases in the middle. DNA of the CDR3: TGTGCCAGCAGCCCCTTGAGGGGGGGCACCGGGGAGCTGTTTTTT. It encodes CASSPLRGGTGELFF.